This T cell receptor (beta chain) stems from a study of Graves' ophthalmopathy and Graves' hyperthyroidism. Study results and limitations: Discriminating ophthalmopathy from stable hyperthyroidism, a 13-signature model attained a sensitivity of 87.88% and a specificity of around 77%. Blood also contained most of the expanded thyroid clonotypes above 0.001 frequency.

The germline CDR1 and CDR2 sequences are LNHDA and SQIVND (reference sequence). This CDR3 region has 13 residues. Concerning this clonotype itself: Its target is unknown. An end of the junction differs from the germline gene, which may be a read error.

RNA transcripts were the template, and TCR beta CDR3 regions were amplified from them. The first round was an RT-PCR with HTBI primers, and the second round was a multiplex PCR. TCRdb re-derived calls from the multiplex PCR reads in MiXCR, one entry per CDR3 protein. The sample comprises almost 750,000 distinct CDR3 sequences, roughly 40% of which are singletons, and around 40% rests with the top ten. Patients were left out if they had other autoimmune diseases, uncontrolled infections, pregnancy or lactation. The TCR originated in an adult man with Graves' ophthalmopathy. The material sequenced was peripheral blood. The V call is TRBV19, the J call TRBJ1-2; no firm D call. The CDR3 is CASSTGVLYGHTF. The CDR3, as DNA: TGTGCCAGTTCAACTGGGGTTCTCTATGGCCACACCTTC. Variable domain in full (rest from reference TRBV19 and TRBJ1-2): DGGITQSPKYLFRKEGQNVTLSCEQNLNHDAMYWYRQDPGQGLRLIYYSQIVNDFQKGDIAEGYSVSREKKESFPLTVTSAQKNPTAFYLCASSTGVLYGHTFGSGTRLTVV.